This section outlines one T cell receptor (beta chain) sequence together with its context. Its antigen is unknown. These data come from a study of response to subunit inactivated influenza vaccine. Study-wide points: The authors offered the suggestion that each seasonal influenza vaccination recruits few new T cells.

TCRdb reprocessed the RT-PCR reads via MiXCR and lists one record per CDR3 protein. The sample has approximately 170,000 distinct CDR3 sequences, approximately 15% seen once; the top ten hold under 30%. The V end was cut by 1 base, the J end by 0 bases, with 7 bases between. Germline CDR1 MGHRA, CDR2 YSYEKL. The CDR3 covers 15 residues. Sequencing used CD8+ T cells sorted from PBMCs, obtained about 5 days after vaccination. The chain is built from TRBV4-1 and TRBJ1-5; D is unresolved. This TCR was sampled from a man over 45 who received an inactivated influenza vaccine. The CDR3 DNA sequence: TGCGCCAGCAGCCAAGGGTGGTATAGCAATCAGCCCCAGCATTTT. It codes for CASSQGWYSNQPQHF.